The 8 T cell receptor beta chains in this list originate from one sample, sequenced in a study of blood T cells in healthy people across ages. With a J-beta primer mix and a sample-barcoded 5' primer, a second PCR ran roughly 6 to 12 cycles. TCRdb analysed the 5' RACE reads with MiXCR anew, one entry per CDR3 protein. The table shows roughly 1,000,000 distinct CDR3 sequences, with less than 25% occurring only once. These data also formed part of another study, on T cells of mothers and their children.

Specimen: blood. The receptors were gathered from a girl aged 2 to 9 in good health.

The V call is TRBV28, the J call TRBJ2-3; 13 positions agree with TRBD2. This CDR3 is 18 amino acids long. Trimming removed 3 bases from V and 5 bases from J; junction bases left unmatched: 11. Germline CDR1 and CDR2: MDHEN and SYDVKM. The CDR3 protein is CASSFNRRGLAGRDTQYF. For the CDR3, the DNA is TGTGCCAGCAGTTTTAATCGTAGGGGACTAGCGGGACGAGATACGCAGTATTTT.

This clonotype was observed many times. The chain uses TRBV4-1 and TRBJ2-5; D perhaps matches TRBD2 (5 bases). V lost 3 bases to trimming and J lost 3 bases, with 5 bases between them. Germline V CDR1 and CDR2: MGHRA, YSYEKL. The CDR3 runs 12 residues. The CDR3 here is CASSQREETQYF. CDR3 coding DNA: TGCGCCAGCAGCCAGCGGGAAGAGACCCAGTACTTC.

This chain connects TRBV20-1 to TRBJ2-7, with TRBD1 matching 11 bases. The germline V gene has CDR1 DFQATT and CDR2 SNEGSKA (reference sequence). With V trimmed by 1 base and J by 7 bases, 6 bases remained unmatched. The CDR3 sequence is 14 residues long. CDR3 residues: CSARVRTGGLEQYF. The CDR3 DNA reads as TGCAGTGCTAGAGTGCGGACAGGGGGCCTAGAGCAGTACTTC.

The chain recombines TRBV7-3 with TRBJ1-5; D remains ambiguous. The V gene lost 5 bases and the J gene lost 9 bases, with 11 bases spanning the gap. This CDR3 is built from 12 residues. CDR1 is SGHTA, CDR2 FQGTGA, per germline. The CDR3 sequence: CASSVTGGPQHF. The CDR3 DNA follows: TGTGCCAGCAGCGTTACGGGTGGGCCCCAGCATTTT.

The chain couples TRBV5-1 to TRBJ1-2, with unresolved D. The length of the CDR3 is 13 residues. The V end lost 3 bases, the J end lost 8 bases, and 14 bases lay between the germline ends. CDR1 SGHRS and CDR2 YFSETQ come from the germline V gene. DNA for the CDR3: TGCGCCAGCAGCTATGACACGGGAAAAGGCTACACCTTC. Amino acid sequence: CASSYDTGKGYTF.

This clonotype occurred a few times. The chain links TRBV7-2 to TRBJ2-3, with 9 nucleotides matching TRBD2. Germline V gene sequence: CDR1 SGHTA, CDR2 FQGNSA. The trim removed 2 bases at V and 0 bases at J, leaving 12 bases unmatched. CDR3 length: 19 amino acids. CDR3 sequence reads: CASSLSLAGARASTDTQYF. Here the CDR3 DNA reads TGTGCCAGCAGCTTATCGTTAGCGGGGGCCCGTGCTAGCACAGATACGCAGTATTTT. The whole variable domain, filled in from reference TRBV7-2 and TRBJ2-3, reads GAGVSQSPSNKVTEKGKDVELRCDPISGHTALYWYRQSLGQGLEFLIYFQGNSAPDKSGLPSDRFSAERTGGSVSTLTIQRTQQEDSAVYLCASSLSLAGARASTDTQYFGPGTRLTVL.

This clonotype was counted between two and nine times. The V call is TRBV3-1, the J call TRBJ2-5, with 9 bases identical to TRBD2. CDR1 LGHDT and CDR2 YNNKEL come from the germline V gene (reference sequence). The length of the CDR3 is 14 residues. Trimming at V came to 5 bases and at J to 5 bases, leaving 6 bases not matched to a gene. The CDR3 DNA reads as TGTGCCAGCAGCGGGAGCGGGGGGTCGGAGACCCAGTACTTC. Amino acids: CASSGSGGSETQYF.

The chain employs TRBV29-1 and TRBJ1-4; TRBD1 might be the D (6 bases). The length of the CDR3 is 12 residues. Per germline, CDR1 SQVTM and CDR2 ANQGSEA. V lost 4 bases and J 11 bases, leaving 14 bases between the germline ends. The CDR3, as DNA: TGCAGCGTTGCGGAAAGGGGGAATAAACTGTTTTTT. Amino acids: CSVAERGNKLFF. The full variable domain, rest sourced from reference TRBV29-1 and TRBJ1-4, is SAVISQKPSRDICQRGTSLTIQCQVDSQVTMMFWYRQQPGQSLTLIATANQGSEATYESGFVIDKFPISRPNLTFSTLTVSNMSPEDSSIYLCSVAERGNKLFFGSGTQLSVL.